The clone carrying this T cell receptor (beta chain) showed up many times. V lost 1 base, J lost 5 bases, and 4 bases lay in between. The germline V gene encodes CDR1 SGHRS and CDR2 YFSETQ. The length of the CDR3 is 12 residues. This sample was taken from a study of human T cells and chemical hapten exposure. The library labeled individual cDNA molecules by adding unique molecular identifiers to them. TCRdb re-called the RACE reads through MiXCR, storing one row per CDR3 protein. The sample lists about 85,000 distinct CDR3 sequences, about 9.9% occurring once. Time point given: patch test 2, 6 weeks after DPC sensitization. Described treatment: therapeutic diphenylcyclopropenone sensitization with weekly scalp DPC. The donor pool consisted of alopecia patients aged 18 to 70 years, considered suitable for DPC.

This clonotype originated in a man aged 18 to 29 with alopecia areata. Some clones in this sample may be carry-over from other donors' samples. The chain has TRBV5-1 and TRBJ2-1, with D uncertain. The sequenced sample was whole blood, obtained in connection with sensitization to the hapten diphenylcyclopropenone (DPC). The CDR3 sequence: CASSLSDNEQFF. CDR3 nucleotide sequence: TGCGCCAGCAGCTTGAGTGACAATGAGCAGTTCTTC.